The source of this T cell receptor beta chain is a study of CD8 T cells in Susac syndrome. Random-hexamer reverse transcription was applied to roughly 0.45 to 1 ug RNA. TCRdb fed the immunoSEQ multiplex PCR reads into MiXCR, producing one record per CDR3 protein. This table has over 80,000 distinct CDR3 sequences, over 85% appearing once. The CDR3 spans 16 residues. V gave up 5 bases and J gave up 3 bases, with 19 bases separating them. The germline V gene encodes CDR1 LNHNV and CDR2 YYDKDF (reference sequence). Sequences were obtained from CD8+ T cells from PBMCs. The sequence derives from a human donor with Susac syndrome. J is TRBJ2-5 and V is TRBV15; D is possibly TRBD1 (5 bases). CDR3 DNA: TGTGCCACCAGCCTGGGGCAGGTCCTGTGGGAAGAGACCCAGTACTTC. It is translated as CATSLGQVLWEETQYF.